Reported below is one T cell receptor beta chain. Its binding antigen is unknown. It has no much larger one-base neighbor in the sample; base qualities were not kept. This entry is derived from a study of IL-17A CD8 T cells in psoriatic arthritis synovium. A note on the overall study: The goal of the study was to characterize the phenotype, molecular profile and function of synovial IL-17A+CD8+ T cells in the pathogenesis of psoriatic arthritis.

General study outcomes and caveats: Although some individual clones took up over 4% of the repertoire, most synovial CD8+ subsets stayed polyclonal. Only three patients were included in the TCR sequencing, a limited sample size that the authors acknowledged. Cells were obtained from synovial fluid rather than synovial tissue, because no psoriatic arthritis synovial tissue samples were available.

DNA was extracted (Qiagen), and TCRbeta V-D-J rearrangements were subjected to bias-controlled amplification followed by high-throughput sequencing (immunoSEQ; Adaptive Biotech). In the original analysis: The immunoSEQ Analyzer platform was used to analyze productive sequences at the sequence level. Clonality was computed as 1 minus Pielou's evenness, ranging from 0 (highly polyclonal) to 1 (monoclonal). The Morisita index, ranging from 0 (no similarity) to 1 (complete similarity), was used to quantify repertoire overlap between subsets. In TCRdb, the immuneACCESS table is reduced to in-frame sequences with V and J assigned. These tables do not hold every clone; where another copy was compared, an unresolved V gene accounts for under half, and the others remain unexplained. Clone size and the V and J calls come from that table; the DNA yielded D and trimming. The sample data list roughly 2,100 clones, and roughly 76% of these were observed just once. The top ten constitute over 9.5% of the sample.

A distance of 13 bases separates the germline ends of V and J, which lose 0 bases and 2 bases respectively. The CDR3 starts with the cysteine, ends with the phenylalanine, and has 16 residues. CDR3 DNA is the only sequence kept; it has 48 bases, read in frame from the first base. Sequences SGHDN (CDR1) and FVKESK (CDR2) are obtained from the germline V gene. Synovial fluid effusions were drawn by aspiration from the actively inflamed joints of psoriatic arthritis patients. For each patient, synovial fluid served as the source from which three memory CD8+ T cell populations were isolated by sorting: Tc1 cells (IL-17A-IFNgamma+), Tc17 cells (IL-17A+) and the bulk memory fraction, allowing their TCR repertoires to be compared. The psoriatic arthritis patients fulfilled the Classification of Psoriatic Arthritis Study Group (CASPAR) criteria. CD45RA-CD27+/- plus CD45RA+CD27- cells were sorted as bulk memory CD8+ T cells. TCRbeta sequencing was performed on sorted synovial fluid CD8+ T cell subsets from a few patients with psoriatic arthritis. Synovial fluid mononuclear cells were isolated using Lymphoprep and were cryopreserved in liquid nitrogen prior to use. About 50% fetal calf serum and approximately 9% dimethyl sulfoxide were contained in the cryopreservation medium.

The V gene is TRBV14 and the J gene is TRBJ2-5; the D call is tentative, TRBD1 or TRBD2, as each matches 5 bases. This sequence was found in a human donor with psoriatic arthritis. Sequences were obtained from memory CD8+ T cells from synovial fluid. The sample's cell subset or site label is to be understood as: bulk memory CD8+ T cells (CD45RA-CD27+/- and CD45RA+CD27-). The sequence in DNA is TGTGCCAGCAGCCAAGAGGCCGGGGCAGCTCAAGAGACCCAGTACTTC. This yields the protein CASSQEAGAAQETQYF.